A single sample is the source of the 3 T cell receptor beta chains below, sequenced in a study of T cell responses to AZD1222 COVID-19 vaccine. Libraries were prepared by immunoSEQ multiplex PCR; TCRdb keeps only in-frame clonotypes and omits some of them. The table shows some 74,000 clones, with 87% occurring only once. The input for sequencing was peripheral blood, taken 28 days after the second AZD1222 dose. The receptor source for this set is an adult who received the AZD1222 COVID-19 vaccine.

J is TRBJ1-6 and V is TRBV6-5; possible D gene TRBD1, 6 bases. Trimming removed 8 bases at V and 7 bases at J, with 12 bases between. In germline, CDR1 is MNHEY, CDR2 SVGAGI. The CDR3 consists of 13 residues. The CDR3 nucleotides read TGTGCCAGCTACCGGACAGAAAATTCACCCCTCCACTTT. It yields the protein CASYRTENSPLHF.

This clone was seen once. The V gene is TRBV6-2 or TRBV6-3, the J gene TRBJ2-2; TRBD2 agrees at 11 bases. CDR1 is MNHEY, CDR2 SVGEGT, per germline. The junction had 2 bases not matched to a gene; V was cut back by 6 bases and J by 8 bases. CDR3 length equals 13 residues. The CDR3 nucleotides are TGTGCCAGCAGGCCTAGCGGGAGGGGGGAGCTGTTTTTT. Amino acids: CASRPSGRGELFF.

The genes are TRBV5-1 and TRBJ1-2, with 9 bases fitting TRBD1. The CDR3 totals 15 residues. Germline-derived CDR1 and CDR2 are SGHRS and YFSETQ. V lost 4 bases and J lost 7; bases outside the gene matches: 11. In DNA form, the CDR3 reads TGCGCCAGCAGCCCTAACAGGGGGCCGGCGGTTGGCTACACCTTC. Encoded protein: CASSPNRGPAVGYTF.